What follows describes a single T cell receptor (beta chain). Its cognate antigen is unknown. The sample is drawn from a study of cytomegalovirus exposure and HLA in healthy donors. Study outcomes and limitations: Most subjects had HLA-A and HLA-B alleles reportedly predicted accurately by TCR beta sequences.

There are 14 residues in the CDR3. The V and J ends lost 5 bases and 8 bases, in that order; junction bases with no gene match: 6. The germline V gene has CDR1 SGHAT and CDR2 FQNNGV. A multiplex PCR was run with 60 Vbeta primers and 13 Jbeta primers. The assay was immunoSEQ multiplex PCR, and TCRdb's table has in-frame clones only and misses some. Counted here are around 150,000 clones, 79% occurring once; the ten biggest clones make up around 6.6%. Material: PBMCs. The rearrangement uses TRBV11-2 and TRBJ1-4; TRBD1 matches 9 bases. This receptor was identified in a man between 45 and 60 years old in good health and CMV-seropositive. This CDR3 reads CASSVTGGHEKLFF. The CDR3 DNA follows: TGTGCCAGCAGCGTGACAGGGGGACACGAAAAACTGTTTTTT.